The T cell receptor (beta chain) under discussion was sequenced for a study of blood T cell repertoires in COVID-19. Study-wide context: Both acute and convalescent COVID-19 samples were obtained from the United States, Italy and Spain. PBMCs, B-cell-depleted T cells, or T cells provided the cDNA or gDNA that made up the material.

Germline values: CDR1 SGHAT, CDR2 FQNNGV. The CDR3 is made up of 12 amino acids. V gave up 2 bases and J gave up 2 bases, with 3 bases separating them. As processed by the authors: Reference gene primer amplification gave estimated nucleated cell counts. TCRdb's table, derived via immunoSEQ multiplex PCR, lists solely in-frame clones and lacks some. V and J calls and clone size are as listed in that table; D and trimming were resolved from the DNA. Of 200,000 to 250,000 clones detected, about 91% appear once; the ten largest clones hold around 1.2%. The chain joins TRBV11-2 to TRBJ1-2; D unclear. This clonotype was sampled from a man younger than 45 with acute or convalescent COVID-19. The sample taken for sequencing was peripheral blood. The CDR3 nucleotides read TGTGCCAGCAGCTTATTAAACTATGGCTACACCTTC. Amino acid sequence: CASSLLNYGYTF.